The next 15 T cell receptor beta chains were all read from a single sample in a study of blood T cell repertoires in COVID-19. Using immunoSEQ multiplex PCR, the repertoire was profiled, and TCRdb retains in-frame clones only, with some absent. The table shows under 50,000 clones, with 90% occurring only once. The sequenced sample consisted of peripheral blood. These TCRs come from a man between 65 and 85 years old with active COVID-19.

The gene calls are TRBV3-1 (or the pseudogene TRBV3-2) and TRBJ1-1; 11 bases fit TRBD1. CDR1 and CDR2 from the germline V gene are LGHDT and YNNKEL (reference sequence). Unmatched junction bases numbered 9, after V lost 2 bases and J lost 4 bases. The CDR3 is 17 residues long. The CDR3 DNA follows: TGTGCCAGCAGCCAAACGCGGGACAGGGGGTGGGGCACTGAAGCTTTCTTT. Translated: CASSQTRDRGWGTEAFF.

J is TRBJ2-1 and V is TRBV5-6; no clear D gene. Germline values: CDR1 SGHDT, CDR2 YYEEEE. V lost 0 bases, J lost 6 bases, and 7 bases lay in between. This CDR3 comprises 13 residues. CDR3 DNA: TGTGCCAGCAGCTTGGTACTCTTCAATGAGCAGTTCTTC. It codes for CASSLVLFNEQFF.

The chain links TRBV7-8 to TRBJ1-4, with D tentatively TRBD1 (6 bases). From germline, CDR1 is SGHVS and CDR2 FQNEAQ. The V end lost 5 bases, the J end lost 1 base, and 14 bases lay between the germline ends. The CDR3 spans 16 residues. The CDR3 sequence is CASSPTLRGTNEKLFF. The CDR3 DNA is TGTGCCAGCAGCCCGACTCTCAGGGGAACTAATGAAAAACTGTTTTTT.

The V gene is TRBV4-1, the J gene TRBJ2-7, with TRBD2 identical over 7 bases. Germline CDR1 is MGHRA and CDR2 is YSYEKL. The CDR3 loop spans 14 amino acids. V lost 3 bases and J lost 0; bases outside the gene matches: 2. CDR3 loop: CASSQGGRSYEQYF. DNA of the CDR3: TGCGCCAGCAGCCAGGGAGGGCGCTCCTACGAGCAGTACTTC.

The chain employs TRBV9 and TRBJ1-1; 11 positions match TRBD1. V shed 4 bases, J shed 6 bases, and the junction held 8 bases outside the gene matches. Germline CDR1 SGDLS, CDR2 YYNGEE. The CDR3 extends over 15 amino acids. CDR3 loop: CASSPRTGGLSEAFF. DNA of the CDR3: TGTGCCAGCAGCCCCCGGACAGGGGGCTTATCTGAAGCTTTCTTT.

The J gene is TRBJ2-7, the V gene TRBV27; 9 bases align to TRBD2. The V gene's germline CDR1 is MNHEY and CDR2 SMNVEV (reference sequence). The length of the CDR3 is 13 residues. V was clipped by 8 bases and J by 6 bases; unmatched bases: 8. This chain's CDR3 is CASHGREGREQYF. The CDR3 DNA sequence: TGTGCCAGCCACGGGCGGGAGGGCCGCGAGCAGTACTTC.

The chain carries TRBV27 and TRBJ1-6, with 8 bases aligning to TRBD1. The J segment lost 7 bases and the V segment lost 6 bases, leaving 5 bases of the junction unmatched. The CDR3 is made up of 14 amino acids. In germline, CDR1 is MNHEY, CDR2 SMNVEV (reference sequence). In nucleotides, the CDR3 is TGTGCCAGCAGCCGGACAGGGTCGAATTCACCCCTCCACTTT. Encoded protein: CASSRTGSNSPLHF.

The chain couples TRBV10-2 to TRBJ1-1, with 7 bases identical to TRBD1. V lost 7 bases, J lost 3 bases, and 8 bases stayed unmatched. CDR1 and CDR2 (germline): WSHSY, SAAADI. The CDR3 length is 14 residues. CDR3 sequence reads: CASKLQGFDTEAFF. The CDR3 DNA reads as TGCGCCAGCAAGCTACAGGGGTTTGACACTGAAGCTTTCTTT.

V usage is TRBV4-2 and J usage is TRBJ2-3, with D possibly matching TRBD2 (6 bases). V gave up 0 bases and J gave up 3 bases, with 10 bases separating them. This CDR3 has 15 amino acids. Germline V gene data show CDR1 as LGHNA and CDR2 as YNFKEQ. The CDR3 reads CASSQDPGRTDTQYF. The CDR3 nucleotides are TGTGCCAGCAGCCAAGATCCCGGGAGAACAGATACGCAGTATTTT.

This chain connects TRBV10-3 to TRBJ2-7, with D possibly matching TRBD2 (5 bases). Deletions cut 11 bases from V and 4 bases from J, with 12 bases between. The germline V gene has CDR1 ENHRY and CDR2 SYGVKD. This CDR3 is built from 11 residues. DNA of the CDR3: TGTGCCCTTAGCGCGGGTTACGAGCAGTACTTC. Translation: CALSAGYEQYF.

This clone was observed a single time. The chain carries TRBV6-5 and TRBJ2-7; perhaps TRBD1 as D (6 bases). CDR3 length: 14 residues. The V gene lost 6 bases and the J gene lost 0 bases, with 12 bases spanning the gap. Germline lookup yields CDR1 MNHEY and CDR2 SVGAGI. The CDR3 sequence: CASSSGTNSYEQYF. In DNA form, the CDR3 reads TGTGCCAGCAGCTCCGGGACAAACTCCTACGAGCAGTACTTC.

J is TRBJ2-3 and V is TRBV30; 8 bases are shared with TRBD1. The CDR3 sequence is 17 residues long. After removal of 2 bases from V and 0 bases from J, the junction contained 10 bases not matched to a gene. CDR1 and CDR2 from the germline V gene are GTSNPN and SVGIG (reference sequence). The CDR3 DNA reads TGTGCCTGGAGTCCTATCGGACAGGGCGGGAGCACAGATACGCAGTATTTT. It codes for CAWSPIGQGGSTDTQYF.

The gene calls are TRBV28 and TRBJ2-3; D is uncertain. This CDR3 contains 13 residues. Germline loops: CDR1 MDHEN, CDR2 SYDVKM. V was shortened by 4 bases and J by 1 base, with 6 bases between the two germline ends. DNA for the CDR3: TGTGCCAGCAGTTCCGGAGGCACAGATACGCAGTATTTT. Protein sequence: CASSSGGTDTQYF.

The chain recombines TRBV4-3 with TRBJ2-7, with 8 bases aligning to TRBD2. CDR3 length: 16 amino acids. With V trimmed by 0 bases and J by 4 bases, 8 bases remained unmatched. In germline, CDR1 is LGHNA, CDR2 YSLEER. For the CDR3, the DNA is TGCGCCAGCAGCCAAGACTTCGGGGGGGCATTTTACGAGCAGTACTTC. Its protein product is CASSQDFGGAFYEQYF.

This chain uses TRBV2 with TRBJ2-7, with 7 bases identical to TRBD1. Germline CDR1 and CDR2: SNHLY and FYNNEI. V shed 8 bases and J 6 bases; nucleotides not matched to a gene: 16. The CDR3 length is 15 residues. The CDR3 DNA reads TGTGCCAGCGATAGACCCGGGACAGCAGGGGGCGAGCAGTACTTC. It codes for CASDRPGTAGGEQYF.